These T cell receptor beta chains were read from a single sample in a study of cytomegalovirus exposure and HLA in healthy donors. Some clones are missing from TCRdb's copy, which holds only in-frame ones; the method was immunoSEQ multiplex PCR. This sample's table reports about 54,000 clones. Sequenced sample: PBMCs. Receptors originate from a woman aged 40 to 55 in good health and CMV-seronegative. The CDR3 runs from the conserved cysteine through the conserved F or W. A D gene is named only where the DNA matches it firmly.

J | V | D | DNA | CDR3
TRBJ1-6 | TRBV28 | - | TGTGCCAGCAGTTTCAGGGATTCACCCCTCCACTTT | CASSFRDSPLHF
TRBJ2-3 | TRBV2 | - | TGTGCCAGCAACCGGGAGAGCACAGATACGCAGTATTTT | CASNRESTDTQYF
TRBJ1-1 | TRBV19 | TRBD1 | TGTGCCAGTAGTATTGTCGCCGGGACAGGGGATGATGAAGCTTTCTTT | CASSIVAGTGDDEAFF
TRBJ2-7 | TRBV29-1 | - | TGCAGCGTGGCGAGGCAGTCCTACGAGCAGTACTTC | CSVARQSYEQYF
TRBJ1-6 | TRBV28 | TRBD1 | TGTGCCAGCAGTTCGGGACAGGGTATTTCACACCTCCACTTT | CASSSGQGISHLHF
TRBJ2-1 | TRBV7-2 | TRBD2 | TGTGCCAGCAGTTGGACTAGCGGGGGGGCCAGGGAGCAGTTCTTC | CASSWTSGGAREQFF
TRBJ1-6 | TRBV27 | TRBD1 | TGTGCCAGCACCCTCCGGGACAGCTATTCACCCCTCCACTTT | CASTLRDSYSPLHF
TRBJ1-1 | TRBV18 | - | TGTGCCAGCTCACCAGGACTGATCACTGAAGCTTTCTTT | CASSPGLITEAFF
TRBJ1-3 | TRBV9 | TRBD1 | TGTGCCAGCAGCGGGGGACAGTTCTCTGGAAACACCATATATTTT | CASSGGQFSGNTIYF
TRBJ2-2 | TRBV7-9 | - | TGTGCCAGCAGTAAACGGGAGCTTCTTAAAGGGGAGCTGTTTTTT | CASSKRELLKGELFF
TRBJ1-6 | TRBV28 | TRBD1 | TGTGCCTCCCAGACAGGGGGCAAATCCTATAATTCACCCCTCCACTTT | CASQTGGKSYNSPLHF
TRBJ2-1 | TRBV18 | TRBD1 | TGTGCCAGCTCACCCAGTACAGGGGGCACGCACAATGAGCAGTTCTTC | CASSPSTGGTHNEQFF
TRBJ2-4 | TRBV28 | TRBD2 | TGTGCCAGCACTCCCGGGGGGTGGGCAAACATTCAGTACTTC | CASTPGGWANIQYF
TRBJ2-5 | TRBV5-1 | TRBD1 | TGCGCCAGCAGCTTTGCGGGACAGGGCGAAGAGACCCAGTACTTC | CASSFAGQGEETQYF
TRBJ2-7 | TRBV19 | - | TGTGCCAGTAAACCTTTCGCGGACATAAGCTACGAGCAGTACTTC | CASKPFADISYEQYF
TRBJ2-5 | TRBV2 | TRBD2 | TGTGCCAGCAGTGTAGGCGGGGGGGCCTCTCAAGAGACCCAGTACTTC | CASSVGGGASQETQYF
TRBJ1-4 | TRBV28 | - | TGTGCCAGCAGCCCCCGGCCGGCGGCTTTTAATGAAAAACTGTTTTTT | CASSPRPAAFNEKLFF
TRBJ2-3 | TRBV6-1 | - | TGTGCCAGCAGTGAACGTCGGGTTTCTAGCACAGATACGCAGTATTTT | CASSERRVSSTDTQYF
TRBJ2-7 | TRBV27 | - | TGTGCCAGCAGTTTTGGGAGCTCAGCTCTCTACGAGCAGTACTTC | CASSFGSSALYEQYF
TRBJ1-6 | TRBV19 | TRBD1 | TGTGCCAGTAGTATTCGGACAGGGGCAAATTCACCCCTCCACTTT | CASSIRTGANSPLHF
TRBJ1-1 | TRBV2 | - | TGTGCCAGCAGTGAGGAGACGAACACTGAAGCTTTCTTT | CASSEETNTEAFF
TRBJ2-7 | TRBV27 | - | TGTGCCAGCAGGCGGTTCGGCTACGAGCAGTACTTC | CASRRFGYEQYF
TRBJ1-6 | TRBV30 | - | TGTGCCTGGAGTGTATCGATCCTCGTCGCGGCCCTACACTTT | CAWSVSILVAALHF
TRBJ2-7 | TRBV27 | - | TGTGCCAGCAGTTTAAATCCCTACGCCTACGAGCAGTACTTC | CASSLNPYAYEQYF
TRBJ2-2 | TRBV7-9 | TRBD2 | TGTGCCAGCAGCTCACCGAAGCGGGAGACAGGAACCGGGGAGCTGTTTTTT | CASSSPKRETGTGELFF
TRBJ2-5 | TRBV28 | TRBD1 | TGTGCCAGCAGCAACGACAGGGCCTGGGCCCAGTACTTC | CASSNDRAWAQYF
TRBJ2-5 | TRBV19 | TRBD1 | TGTGCCAGTAGTGCCCGGGACAGTTCAGAGACCCAGTACTTC | CASSARDSSETQYF
TRBJ2-5 | TRBV5-1 | - | TGCGCCAGCAGCTTGTCATCCCAGGGTAGGGAGACCCAGTACTTC | CASSLSSQGRETQYF
TRBJ2-2 | TRBV7-9 | - | TGTGCCAGCATCCTCCGGGACACCAACACCGGGGAGCTGTTTTTT | CASILRDTNTGELFF
TRBJ2-2 | TRBV5-1 | TRBD1 | TGCGCCAGCAGCTTCCGGACAGGGGGCTCCGGGGAGCTGTTTTTT | CASSFRTGGSGELFF
TRBJ1-1 | TRBV30 | TRBD1 | TGTGCCTGGACCATGACAGGGAAGTTTGAAGCTTTCTTT | CAWTMTGKFEAFF
TRBJ1-1 | TRBV18 | TRBD1 | TGTGCCAGCTCACCCGTAGCCGGGACAGGGTTTAACACTGAAGCTTTCTTT | CASSPVAGTGFNTEAFF
TRBJ2-1 | TRBV5-4 | - | TGTGCCAGCAGCTTGGACGGGAGAGCAGGAGGTGAGCAGTTCTTC | CASSLDGRAGGEQFF
TRBJ1-5 | TRBV19 | - | TGTGCCAGTAGGCCCCCCGGGATGACGGCAGGCGGCCAGCCCCAGCATTTT | CASRPPGMTAGGQPQHF
TRBJ1-4 | TRBV28 | - | TGTGCCAGCAGCCCACCACACGCGGGAGAAAAACTGTTTTTT | CASSPPHAGEKLFF
TRBJ2-7 | TRBV30 | TRBD1 | TGTGCCCCCGGACAGGGGGACTCCTACGAGCAGTACTTC | CAPGQGDSYEQYF
TRBJ2-1 | TRBV7-2 | TRBD1 | TGTGCCAGCAGCCCCCTAACAGGGACAGTAAGTTATGAGCAGTTCTTC | CASSPLTGTVSYEQFF
TRBJ2-6 | TRBV5-8 | - | TGTGCCAGCAGCTTGCACAGGGACACTGGGGCCAACGTCCTGACTTTC | CASSLHRDTGANVLTF
TRBJ2-1 | TRBV7-2 | TRBD1 | TGTGCCAGCAGCTTAAGACAGGGAAACAATGAGCAGTTCTTC | CASSLRQGNNEQFF
TRBJ2-7 | TRBV5-1 | TRBD1 | TGCGCCAGCAGCTCCATCCCGGGGACAGAGTACGAGCAGTACTTC | CASSSIPGTEYEQYF
TRBJ2-5 | TRBV9 | - | TGTGCCAGCAGCGTAGCCCGGTATAGACAAGAGACCCAGTACTTC | CASSVARYRQETQYF